The entry below gives a single TCR beta chain sequence along with its context. Sequencing used immunoSEQ multiplex PCR; TCRdb keeps in-frame clones, though not all of them. This table has about 50,000 clones, roughly 94% appearing once. Germline V gene lookup returns CDR1 MNHNS and CDR2 SASEGT. CDR3 size: 15 residues. Trimming took 2 bases from V and 4 from J, leaving 14 bases between them. These data belong to a study of human thymus T cells. This chain joins TRBV6-1 and TRBJ1-2; D remains ambiguous. The TCR sequence derives from a girl under three years old with a congenital heart defect but otherwise immunologically healthy. The sequenced sample was blood. The CDR3 region is CASSESRTAFYGYTF. CDR3 in DNA: TGTGCCAGCAGTGAATCCAGGACTGCTTTCTATGGCTACACCTTC.